This T cell receptor beta chain was sequenced for a study of blood T cell repertoires in COVID-19. This table comes from immunoSEQ multiplex PCR, and its TCRdb copy is limited to in-frame clones, with some not included. Of about 200,000 clones listed, roughly 90% are singletons. There are 15 residues in the CDR3. Trimming cost V 6 bases and J 0 bases, with 12 bases left between them. Germline V gene lookup returns CDR1 SNHLY and CDR2 FYNNEI. The receptor was derived from a woman younger than 30 who had recovered from COVID-19. The gene calls are TRBV2 and TRBJ2-4; weak D call: TRBD1 (6 bases). The source material was PBMCs or T cells enriched from blood (not recorded which). As DNA, the CDR3 is TGTGCCAGCAGGACAGGCGTACTAGCCAAAAACATTCAGTACTTC. Translation gives CASRTGVLAKNIQYF.